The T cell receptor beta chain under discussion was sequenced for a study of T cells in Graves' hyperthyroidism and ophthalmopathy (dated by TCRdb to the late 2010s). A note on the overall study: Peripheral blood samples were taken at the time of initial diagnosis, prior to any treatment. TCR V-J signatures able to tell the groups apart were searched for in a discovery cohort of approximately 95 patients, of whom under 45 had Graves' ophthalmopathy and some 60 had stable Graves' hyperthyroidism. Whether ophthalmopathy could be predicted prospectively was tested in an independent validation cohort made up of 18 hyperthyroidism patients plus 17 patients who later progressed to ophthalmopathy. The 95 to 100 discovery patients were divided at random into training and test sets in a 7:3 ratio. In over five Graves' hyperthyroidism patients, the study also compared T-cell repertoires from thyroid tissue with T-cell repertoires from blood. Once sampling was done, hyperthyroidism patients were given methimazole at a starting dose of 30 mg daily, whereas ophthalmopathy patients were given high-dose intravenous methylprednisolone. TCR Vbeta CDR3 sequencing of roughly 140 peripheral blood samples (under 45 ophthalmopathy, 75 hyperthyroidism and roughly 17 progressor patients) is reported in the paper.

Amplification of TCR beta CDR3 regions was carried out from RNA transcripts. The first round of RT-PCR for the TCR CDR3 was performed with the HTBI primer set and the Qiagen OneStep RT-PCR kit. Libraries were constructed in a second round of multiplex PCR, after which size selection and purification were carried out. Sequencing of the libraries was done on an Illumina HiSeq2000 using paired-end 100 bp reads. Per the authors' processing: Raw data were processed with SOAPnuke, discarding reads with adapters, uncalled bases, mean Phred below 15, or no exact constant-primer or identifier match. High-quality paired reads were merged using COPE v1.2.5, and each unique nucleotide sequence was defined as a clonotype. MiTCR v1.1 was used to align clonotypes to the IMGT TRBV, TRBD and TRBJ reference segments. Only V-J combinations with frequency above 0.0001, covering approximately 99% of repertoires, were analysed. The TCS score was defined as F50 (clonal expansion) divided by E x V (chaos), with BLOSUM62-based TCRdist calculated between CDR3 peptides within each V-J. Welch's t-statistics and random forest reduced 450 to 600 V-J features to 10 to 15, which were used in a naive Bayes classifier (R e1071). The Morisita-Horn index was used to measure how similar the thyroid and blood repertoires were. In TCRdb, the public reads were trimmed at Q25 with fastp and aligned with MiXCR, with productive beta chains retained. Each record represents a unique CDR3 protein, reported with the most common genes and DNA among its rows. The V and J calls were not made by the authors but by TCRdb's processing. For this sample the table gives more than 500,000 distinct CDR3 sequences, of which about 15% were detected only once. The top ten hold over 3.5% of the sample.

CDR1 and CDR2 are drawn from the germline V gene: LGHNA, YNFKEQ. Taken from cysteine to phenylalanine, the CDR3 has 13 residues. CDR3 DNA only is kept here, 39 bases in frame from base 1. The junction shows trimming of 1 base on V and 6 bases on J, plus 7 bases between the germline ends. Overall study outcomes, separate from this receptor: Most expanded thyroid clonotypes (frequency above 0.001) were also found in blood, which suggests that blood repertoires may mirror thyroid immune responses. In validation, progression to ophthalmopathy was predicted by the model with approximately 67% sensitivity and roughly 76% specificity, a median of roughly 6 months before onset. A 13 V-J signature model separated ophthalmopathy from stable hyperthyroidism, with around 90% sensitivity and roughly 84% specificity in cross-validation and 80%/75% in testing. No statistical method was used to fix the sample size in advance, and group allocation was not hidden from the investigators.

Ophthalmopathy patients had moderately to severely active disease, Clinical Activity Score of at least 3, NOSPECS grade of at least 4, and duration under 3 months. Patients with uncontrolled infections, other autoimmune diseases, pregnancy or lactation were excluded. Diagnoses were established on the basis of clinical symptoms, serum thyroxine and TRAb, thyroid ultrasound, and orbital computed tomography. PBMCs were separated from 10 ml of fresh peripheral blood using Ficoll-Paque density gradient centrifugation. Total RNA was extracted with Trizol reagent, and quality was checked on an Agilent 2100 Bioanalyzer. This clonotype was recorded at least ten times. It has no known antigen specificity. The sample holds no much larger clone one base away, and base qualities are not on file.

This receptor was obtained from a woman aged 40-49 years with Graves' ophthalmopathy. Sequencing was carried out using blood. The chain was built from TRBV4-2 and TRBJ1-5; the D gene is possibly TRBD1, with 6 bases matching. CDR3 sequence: CASSQGTAQPQHF. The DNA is TGTGCCAGCAGCCAAGGGACAGCTCAGCCCCAGCATTTT.